This is a list of T cell receptor beta chains from one sample in a study of T cells in narcolepsy. Clones were sequenced by immunoSEQ multiplex PCR, and TCRdb holds only the in-frame ones, with some missing. The sample includes about 30,000 clones, about 83% of them seen just once. The material sequenced was CD45RA- memory CD4+ T cells from PBMCs. Source of these receptors: a human donor with narcolepsy. Both conserved end residues are part of each CDR3. Some rows have no size entry. The others give once, few or many, or a class for an expanded clone.

>TRBJ2-2|TRBV28|NA
CASSSPNTGELFF
>TRBJ2-7|TRBV10-3|NA
CAISGNRVSYEQYF
>TRBJ2-3|TRBV11-2|NA
CASRFPGSQTADTQYF
>TRBJ1-2|TRBV29-1|NA
CSVWGTVSPGGGYTF
>TRBJ1-1|TRBV7-8|once
CASSLVQGGNTEAFF
>TRBJ1-2|TRBV11-2|NA
CASSIGPTNYGYTF
>TRBJ2-3|TRBV18|NA
CASSQTGLGTDTQYF
>TRBJ2-7|TRBV10-3|NA
CAISESLANEQYF
>TRBJ1-1|TRBV5-4|NA
CASSFDRDTEAFF
>TRBJ1-2|TRBV5-4|NA
CASSGWEYGYTF
>TRBJ1-1|TRBV29-1|NA
CSVSGQGVAEAFF
>TRBJ2-3|TRBV9|NA
CASSVENSGGTDTQYF
>TRBJ2-7|TRBV6-1|NA
CASSRGLTSYEQYF
>TRBJ2-2|TRBV2|NA
CASTTPGGINTGELFF
>TRBJ1-1|TRBV11-1|NA
CASSLVRDRGTEAFF
>TRBJ2-7|TRBV23-1|NA
CASSHGGQGGSYEQYF
>TRBJ2-6|TRBV27|NA
CASSTRTGISSGANVLTF
>TRBJ2-7|TRBV30|NA
CAWGIPYEQYF
>TRBJ2-5|TRBV6-5|few
CASREWGAGKETQYF
>TRBJ2-3|TRBV2|NA
CASSEGTGITDTQYF
>TRBJ2-7|TRBV6-1|NA
CASSPGQSYEQYF
>TRBJ1-2|TRBV19|NA
CASCTPNLIGYTF
>TRBJ2-5|TRBV7-2|NA
CASSLAREETQYF
>TRBJ2-1|TRBV5-1|NA
CASSLSDPYNEQFF
>TRBJ1-2|TRBV15|NA
CATSRDSGGQGYGYTF
>TRBJ2-1|TRBV7-6|NA
CASSVGGTGAGEQFF
>TRBJ2-1|TRBV6-5|NA
CASAPRRDRFYEQFF